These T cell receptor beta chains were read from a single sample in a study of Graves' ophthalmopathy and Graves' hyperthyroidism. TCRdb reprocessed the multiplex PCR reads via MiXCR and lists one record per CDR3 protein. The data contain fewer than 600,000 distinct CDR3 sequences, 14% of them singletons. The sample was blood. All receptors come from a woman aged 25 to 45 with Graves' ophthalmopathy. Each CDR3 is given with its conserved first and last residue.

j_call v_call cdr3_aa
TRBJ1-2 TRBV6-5 CASSYRGLWGYTF
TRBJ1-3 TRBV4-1 CASSQDLSSRSGNTIYF
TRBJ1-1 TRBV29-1 CSVEGLGGNTEAFF
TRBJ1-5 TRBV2 CASKRTVNQPQHF
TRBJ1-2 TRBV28 CASSFFGNYGYTF
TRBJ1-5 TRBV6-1 CASSSQGVGNQPQHF
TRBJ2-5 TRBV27 CASSRLQGNQETQYF
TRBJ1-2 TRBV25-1 CASSSLPGQNYGYTF
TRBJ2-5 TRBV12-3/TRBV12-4 CASLSSGGIQETQYF
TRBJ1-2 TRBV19 CASSISGTIRTGEAGYTF
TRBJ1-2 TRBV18 CASSPGAQGRGYGYTF
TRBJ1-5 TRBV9 CASSVGPQGNQPQHF
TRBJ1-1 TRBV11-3 CASSFSSEKAFF
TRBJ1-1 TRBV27 CASTKGVNTEAFF
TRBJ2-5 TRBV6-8 CASSYSSGTPQETQYF
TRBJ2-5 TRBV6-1 CASSETQGRLQYF
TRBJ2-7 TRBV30 CAWRQGASYEQYF
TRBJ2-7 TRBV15 CATSRAGVSYEQYF
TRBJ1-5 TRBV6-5 CASSYSKQSPQHF
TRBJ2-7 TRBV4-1 CASSQGPGTAYEQYF
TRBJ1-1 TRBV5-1 CASSLGGIRNTEAFF
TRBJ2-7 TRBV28 CASRVNGYDQYF
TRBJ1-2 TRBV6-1 CASTPGRGYYGYTF
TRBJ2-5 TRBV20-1 CSVPLAVEETQYF
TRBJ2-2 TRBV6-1 CASSERRTGGSGELFF
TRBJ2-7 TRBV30 CAWSARHGGGEQYF
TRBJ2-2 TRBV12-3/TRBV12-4 CASSLLGRPNTGELFF
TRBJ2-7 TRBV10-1 CASSASGRGEQYF
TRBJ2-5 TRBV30 CAWSGFSKETQYF
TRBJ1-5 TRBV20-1 CSALRVPPQHF
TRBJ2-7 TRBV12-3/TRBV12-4 CASSLGQVHEQYF
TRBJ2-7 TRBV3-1 CASSTTGVGYEQYF
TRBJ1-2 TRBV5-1 CASSLDRGNGYTF
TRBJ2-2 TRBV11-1 CASSSSQPGANTGELFF
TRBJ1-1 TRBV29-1 CSGRRQGMNTEAFF
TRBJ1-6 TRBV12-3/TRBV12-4 CASSLGSLASPLHF
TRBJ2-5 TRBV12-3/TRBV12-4 CASSSTGLQETQYF
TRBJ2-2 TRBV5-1 CASSLRGQGNTGELFF
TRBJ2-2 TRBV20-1 CSARDRRQGVTGELFF
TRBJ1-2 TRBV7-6 CASSLGGEAGYTF
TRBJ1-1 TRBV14 CASSQRDFGRSSEAFF
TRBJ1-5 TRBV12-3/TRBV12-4 CASSLGSRVNQPQHF
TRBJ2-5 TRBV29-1 CSVEGQGLGETQYF
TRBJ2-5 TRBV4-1 CASSQVEVLETQYF